Here is one TCR beta chain with its context. Its antigen remains unknown. This sample was taken from a study of T cell responses to AZD1222 COVID-19 vaccine. Points from the study as a whole: Unmutated variant regions are reportedly the target of nearly half of TCRs that are spike-specific. AZD1222 recipients seropositive at baseline numbered only six.

V was clipped by 3 bases and J by 7 bases, with 10 bases between them. This CDR3 has 13 amino acids. From germline, CDR1 is SQVTM and CDR2 ANQGSEA. Repertoires were generated with immunoSEQ multiplex PCR, while TCRdb's copy carries only in-frame clones and drops some. The repertoire holds 100,000 to 150,000 clones, 85% to 90% seen once, with 11% in the top ten. The receptor comes from an adult in good health. The sample consisted of peripheral blood, taken on day 0 of MenACWY control vaccination. This chain joins TRBV29-1 and TRBJ1-6; the D gene is possibly TRBD1 (6 bases). The DNA of the CDR3 is TGCAGCGTTGACGAGGGGGGCAATTCACCCCTCCACTTT. Protein: CSVDEGGNSPLHF.